This T cell receptor beta chain was recovered during a study of blood T cell repertoires in COVID-19 (dated by TCRdb to 2018 to 2021). Notes on the research overall: The collaborator samples originated in the United States, Italy and Spain and spanned the acute and convalescent phases of COVID-19. Where HLA class I and class II types were available, the types were taken from metadata supplied by the sample provider, not from assay-based typing. The prospective study material was composed of cDNA or gDNA derived from T cells, B-cell-depleted T cells, or PBMCs. Subjects who had been exposed to COVID-19, were actively infected with it, or had recovered from it provided the deeply sampled blood TCRbeta repertoires that made up the dataset. Samples were obtained from the ongoing ImmuneRACE study (first 160 participants) and from 1,254 subjects provided by 6 global collaborators. Sample metadata almost always included a de-identified subject ID, COVID-19 status, age in years and sex. The repertoires were released in a freely available public database intended as a resource for research on the immune response to SARS-CoV-2. The research as a whole found: The amount of clinical and demographic metadata varied by source and participant and was provided uncurated.

With regard to this clone: Its cognate antigen has yet to be identified. Qualities for individual bases were not recorded, and no much larger clone is one base off.

For this chain, trimming is 5 bases at the V end and 3 bases at the J end, and the number of junction bases without a gene match is 9. CDR1 is given as SGHRS and CDR2 as YFSETQ, both from the germline V gene. Inclusive of the bounding cysteine and phenylalanine, the CDR3 is 15 residues long. Only CDR3 DNA remains: 45 bases, in frame from the first base. The collaborating institutions used their own protocols to collect whole blood in K2EDTA tubes. Collaborator samples were shipped for TCRbeta analysis as frozen whole blood, isolated PBMCs, or DNA extracted from either sample type. TCRbeta CDR3 regions were amplified from genomic DNA by means of the immunoSEQ Assay, a bias-controlled multiplex PCR. Processing in the source paper ran as follows. The number of nucleated cells in each sample was estimated by amplification of reference gene primers within the assay. Sequence reads were collapsed and filtered to measure the absolute abundance of every unique TCRbeta CDR3 rearrangement. For each sample, productive Simpson clonality was calculated as the square root of Simpson's diversity index across productive rearrangements. The table comes from immuneACCESS by way of TCRdb, which keeps in-frame sequences with V and J called. Part of the clones is missing from these tables; in studies checked, under half for an unresolved V gene and the rest for unknown reasons. D and trimming come from the DNA, and the V and J calls and clone size come from that table. The sample records under 150,000 clones, more than 75% of which are singletons. Jointly, the top ten make up roughly 4.2% of the sample.

The chain is assembled from TRBV5-1 and TRBJ2-3, and 7 junction bases match TRBD1. The sequence was collected from a man in his 60s with acute or convalescent COVID-19. Sequenced material: peripheral blood. The nucleotide sequence reads TGCGCCAGCAGACGAACAGGGGAAGAGACAGATACGCAGTATTTT. It codes for CASRRTGEETDTQYF.